This entry is about one TCR beta chain. Its target is unknown. Trimming stripped 0 bases from V and 5 bases from J, with 5 bases between. The CDR3 spans 13 residues. Per the germline V gene, CDR1 is MNHEY and CDR2 is SVGAGI. These data are taken from a study of T cells in localized non-small cell lung cancer. General study points: There were a median around 59 of the top 100 tumor clones appearing in adjacent lung. Clonality of T cells reached its maximum in uninvolved adjacent lung, surpassing tumor. Sequencing involved a lone tumor region, leaving heterogeneity possible.

Profiled with immunoSEQ multiplex PCR; TCRdb holds only in-frame clones, not every one. Of 45,000 to 55,000 clones listed, 86% are singletons. The sequencing here drew on peripheral blood, taken before any cancer treatment. The chain combines TRBV6-5 with TRBJ2-1; possible D gene TRBD1, 5 bases. The clonotype comes from a male donor older than 55 with stage III squamous cell lung carcinoma. The CDR3 region is CASSYSRDNEQFF. CDR3 bases: TGTGCCAGCAGTTACTCCAGGGACAATGAGCAGTTCTTC.